Presented here are 14 T cell receptor beta chains from one specimen sequenced in a study of lung T cells in sarcoidosis with Löfgren's syndrome. TCRdb ran MiXCR on the reads and lists one entry per CDR3 protein. The sample consists of around 60,000 distinct CDR3 sequences, over 20% of them appearing once. The sample taken for sequencing was CD4+ T cells from PBMCs. These receptor sequences come from a human donor with sarcoidosis (Löfgren's syndrome or another form), or a control subject (not recorded which).

This clonotype appeared many times. The rearrangement joins TRBV12-3 or TRBV12-4 to TRBJ2-1; D unresolved. CDR3 size: 15 residues. Trimming took off 3 bases at V and 0 bases at J, with 9 bases between the two ends. The CDR3 sequence is CASSFQLSSYNEQFF. CDR3 coding DNA: TGTGCCAGCAGTTTCCAGTTAAGCTCCTACAATGAGCAGTTCTTC.

This clonotype appeared a few times. The CDR3 sequence: CSAQKGAGANVLTF. The CDR3 DNA follows: TGCAGCGCACAAAAGGGGGCTGGGGCCAACGTCCTGACTTTC. The rearrangement joins TRBV29-1 to TRBJ2-6; D is possibly TRBD1 (6 bases). This CDR3 contains 14 residues. Germline V CDR1 and CDR2: SQVTM, ANQGSEA. Trimming removed 7 bases from V and 2 bases from J, with 12 bases in between.

This clonotype occurred many times. The chain joins TRBV7-2 to TRBJ1-2, with D perhaps TRBD1 (5 bases). Trimming removed 3 bases at V and 0 bases at J, with 5 bases between. The CDR3 loop spans 13 amino acids. CDR1 SGHTA and CDR2 FQGNSA come from the germline V gene. The CDR3 DNA is TGTGCCAGCAGCTTGACAGCTAACTATGGCTACACCTTC. Residues: CASSLTANYGYTF.

This clonotype was seen repeatedly, ten times or more. The chain uses TRBV6-2 or TRBV6-3 and TRBJ2-7; 7 bases line up with TRBD2. Germline values: CDR1 MNHEY, CDR2 SVGEGT. The CDR3 totals 13 residues. V shed 5 bases, J shed 5 bases, and the junction held 6 bases outside the gene matches. The CDR3 loop reads CASSPRGGHEQYV. The CDR3 DNA is TGTGCCAGCAGTCCCCGCGGGGGTCACGAGCAGTACGTC.

The V gene is TRBV9, the J gene TRBJ2-1, with 7 bases fitting TRBD2. Germline V lookup: CDR1 SGDLS, CDR2 YYNGEE. V trimming: 2 bases; J trimming: 4 bases; junction bases outside the gene matches: 3. The CDR3 spans 14 residues. CDR3 sequence reads: CASSVGLEYNEQFF. The CDR3, as DNA: TGTGCCAGCAGCGTCGGACTAGAGTACAATGAGCAGTTCTTC.

The sample holds many counts of this clonotype. This rearrangement joins TRBV20-1 to TRBJ2-7, with 8 bases that match TRBD1. Germline V gene lookup returns CDR1 DFQATT and CDR2 SNEGSKA (reference sequence). The trim removed 2 bases at V and 5 bases at J, leaving 8 bases unmatched. There are 14 residues in the CDR3. Here the CDR3 DNA reads TGCAGTGCTAGACCCGACAGGGGAGGCGACGAGCAGTACTTC. This gives the protein CSARPDRGGDEQYF.

To note about this clonotype: Its ends do not fully match the called genes, so a read error is possible. This chain connects TRBV7-2 to TRBJ1-6; D not resolved. Per the germline V gene, CDR1 is SGHTA and CDR2 is FQGNSA. The CDR3 is 17 residues long. CDR3 amino acids: CASSLARTGGRNSPLRF. CDR3 in DNA: TGTGCCAGCAGCTTAGCAAGGACGGGAGGCCGTAATTCACCCCTCCGCTTT.

This chain links TRBV7-8 with TRBJ2-7; D might be TRBD1 (6 bases). Deletions cut 1 base from V and 0 bases from J, with 13 bases between. This CDR3 is 16 amino acids long. Germline V CDR1 and CDR2: SGHVS, FQNEAQ. The CDR3 loop reads CASSLGRDRTSYEQYF. CDR3 in DNA: TGTGCCAGCAGCTTAGGTCGTGACAGGACCTCCTACGAGCAGTACTTC.

The V and J genes are TRBV20-1 and TRBJ2-5, with TRBD1 as a possible D gene (5 bases). The germline V and J ends were trimmed by 2 bases and 4 bases, with 14 bases remaining between them. Germline CDR1 reads DFQATT; CDR2 reads SNEGSKA (reference sequence). This CDR3 is 14 amino acids long. CDR3 amino acids: CSARSPARVETQYF. The CDR3 nucleotides read TGCAGTGCTAGATCACCTGCCAGGGTAGAGACCCAGTACTTC.

The chain carries TRBV4-2 and TRBJ2-1; D gene unclear. The length of the CDR3 is 17 residues. Trimming shortened V by 0 bases and J by 7 bases, and 19 bases separated the two germline ends. The germline V gene encodes CDR1 LGHNA and CDR2 YNFKEQ. The CDR3 DNA is TGTGCCAGCAGCCAAGACTTCACGACATGGGTAGGGAATGAGCAGTTCTTC. Encoded protein: CASSQDFTTWVGNEQFF.

This clonotype was detected ten times or more. This chain links TRBV6-2 or TRBV6-3 with TRBJ2-1; perhaps TRBD1 as D (6 bases). Germline values: CDR1 MNHEY, CDR2 SVGEGT. The CDR3 has 17 amino acids. V dropped 5 bases and J dropped 10 bases, with 27 bases sitting between them. The CDR3 DNA sequence: TGTGCCAGCAGTCCTCTCAGGGGTATACGAATCTCCGGGGAGCAGTTCTTC. Protein: CASSPLRGIRISGEQFF.

About this clonotype itself: A much more abundant neighbour one base away suggests this may be a read error. The chain joins TRBV7-2 to TRBJ2-2, with TRBD2 as a possible D gene (6 bases). This CDR3 is built from 15 residues. CDR1 is SGHTA, CDR2 FQGNSA, per germline. This chain's CDR3 is CASSLGSAGGGELLF. CDR3 nucleotide sequence: TGTGCCAGCAGCTTAGGCTCTGCCGGGGGTGGGGAGCTGCTTTTT.

This chain uses TRBV11-2 with TRBJ2-5; D unresolved. V shed 1 base and J shed 5 bases, with 17 bases lying between them. Germline V CDR1 and CDR2: SGHAT, FQNNGV. The CDR3 spans 16 residues. CDR3 region: CASSLVSGPAIETQYF. The DNA of the CDR3 is TGTGCCAGCAGCTTAGTGAGTGGCCCAGCGATCGAGACCCAGTACTTC.

Ten or more counts support this clonotype. This rearrangement joins TRBV12-3 or TRBV12-4 to TRBJ2-3; either TRBD1 or TRBD2 may fit D (5 bases each). Trimming left V 3 bases short and J 2 bases short, with 15 bases between. The CDR3 length is 16 residues. CDR3 protein: CASSLGRPGLTDTQYF. As DNA, the CDR3 is TGTGCCAGCAGTTTGGGGCGGCCTGGACTCACAGATACGCAGTATTTT.